This T cell receptor beta chain was sequenced in a study of blood T cell repertoires in COVID-19 (dated by TCRdb to about 2020). At the level of the whole study: Samples from collaborators originated in the United States, Italy and Spain and spanned both the acute and convalescent phases of COVID-19. The prospective study material was composed of cDNA or gDNA derived from T cells, B-cell-depleted T cells, or PBMCs. Subjects who had been exposed to COVID-19, were actively infected with it, or had recovered from it provided the deeply sampled blood TCRbeta repertoires that made up the dataset. The repertoires were made available in a free public database intended to serve as a resource for research on the immune response to SARS-CoV-2. The samples were drawn from the first 160 participants of the ongoing ImmuneRACE study and from 950 to 1,500 subjects provided by 6 global collaborators. A de-identified subject ID, COVID-19 status, age in years and sex were almost always included in the sample metadata. Where HLA class I and class II types were available, the types were taken from metadata supplied by the sample provider, not from assay-based typing.

Here is what the overall study found, with its caveats: How much clinical and demographic metadata was included differed by source and by participant, and the metadata was provided uncurated.

Unmatched junction bases come to 2, with V trimmed by 2 bases and J by 4 bases. The CDR3 runs 15 residues from the cysteine to the phenylalanine. Just the 45-base CDR3 DNA is kept, in frame starting at base 1. The CDR1 and CDR2 encoded by the germline V gene are SGHTA and FQGNSA. TCRbeta CDR3 regions were amplified from genomic DNA using the immunoSEQ Assay, a bias-controlled multiplex PCR. On the study's bioinformatics: The number of nucleated cells in each sample was estimated by amplification of reference gene primers within the assay. To quantify the absolute abundance of each unique TCRbeta CDR3 rearrangement, sequence reads were collapsed and filtered. For each sample, productive Simpson clonality was calculated by taking the square root of Simpson's diversity index across productive rearrangements. TCRdb re-hosts the immuneACCESS table, in-frame sequences only. Its copies lack some clones; in the studies checked, an unresolved V gene accounts for under half of them, and the cause for the rest is not known. V and J calls and clone size come straight from that table; D and trimming were deduced from the DNA. Across this sample there are about 110,000 clones, with less than 90% seen only once. Over 15% of the sample goes to the ten largest clones.

Each collaborating institution followed its own protocols to collect whole blood in K2EDTA tubes. For TCRbeta analysis, collaborators shipped samples as frozen whole blood, isolated PBMCs, or DNA extracted from either of those sample types. Remarks on this clone: Its antigen has not been determined. The input lacks base qualities; no much larger clone sits a single base away.

This chain is built from TRBV7-2 and TRBJ2-1; 10 bases in the junction line up with TRBD2. The receptor was derived from a woman aged 55-69 years with acute or convalescent COVID-19. The sequenced sample was peripheral blood. The CDR3 protein sequence reads: CASSLFSGRYNEQFF. Read as DNA, the sequence is TGTGCCAGCAGCTTATTTAGCGGGAGGTACAATGAGCAGTTCTTC.